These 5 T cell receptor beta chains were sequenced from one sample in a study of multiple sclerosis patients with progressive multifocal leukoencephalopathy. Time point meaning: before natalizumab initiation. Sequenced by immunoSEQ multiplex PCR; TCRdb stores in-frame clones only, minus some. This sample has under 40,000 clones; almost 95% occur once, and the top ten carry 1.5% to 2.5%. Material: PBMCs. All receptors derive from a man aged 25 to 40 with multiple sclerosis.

The CDR3 spells CASGPGPIYEQYV. DNA for the CDR3: TGTGCCAGCGGACCGGGACCCATTTACGAGCAGTACGTC. The chain links TRBV2 to TRBJ2-7, with D possibly called TRBD1 or TRBD2 (5 bases each). Germline V CDR1 and CDR2: SNHLY, FYNNEI. With 8 bases removed from V and 4 bases from J, the gap between germline ends came to 15 bases. The length of the CDR3 is 13 residues.

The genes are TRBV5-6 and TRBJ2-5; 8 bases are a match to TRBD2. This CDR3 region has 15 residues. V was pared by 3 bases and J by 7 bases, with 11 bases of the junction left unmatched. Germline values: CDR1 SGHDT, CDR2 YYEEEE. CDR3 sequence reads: CASSSAGGSTGTQYF. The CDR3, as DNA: TGTGCCAGCAGCTCCGCGGGGGGCAGCACGGGGACCCAGTACTTC.

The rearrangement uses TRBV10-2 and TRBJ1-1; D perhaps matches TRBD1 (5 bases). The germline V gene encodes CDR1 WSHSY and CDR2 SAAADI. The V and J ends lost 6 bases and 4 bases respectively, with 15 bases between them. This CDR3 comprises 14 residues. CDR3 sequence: CASRLREGSTEAFF. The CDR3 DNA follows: TGCGCCAGCAGACTCAGGGAGGGGAGCACTGAAGCTTTCTTT.

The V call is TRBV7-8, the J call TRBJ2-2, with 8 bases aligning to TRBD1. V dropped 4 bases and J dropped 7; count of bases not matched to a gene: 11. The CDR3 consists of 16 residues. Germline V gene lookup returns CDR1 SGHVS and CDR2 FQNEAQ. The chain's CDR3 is CASSYILDRAGGELFF. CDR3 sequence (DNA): TGTGCCAGCAGCTACATCTTGGACAGGGCAGGCGGGGAGCTGTTTTTT.

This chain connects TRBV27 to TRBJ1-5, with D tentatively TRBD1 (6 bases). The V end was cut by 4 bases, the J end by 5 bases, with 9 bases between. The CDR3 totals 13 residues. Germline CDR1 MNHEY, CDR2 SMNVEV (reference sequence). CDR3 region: CASSSGADQPQHF. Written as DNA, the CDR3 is TGTGCCAGCAGTTCGGGGGCGGATCAGCCCCAGCATTTT.